Listed here are 24 T cell receptor beta chains from one sample, sequenced in a study of T cell changes during pregnancy in multiple sclerosis. Assay: immunoSEQ multiplex PCR; the TCRdb copy retains only in-frame clones and omits some. The top ten clones hold around 1.9% of a sample with around 51,000 clones, about 92% of them seen once. The sequences come from peripheral blood, collected in the second trimester of pregnancy. The source of these receptors is a female donor with multiple sclerosis, enrolled in a pregnancy study.

V and J are TRBV6-5 and TRBJ2-2; 8 nucleotides agree with TRBD1. Germline CDR1 and CDR2: MNHEY and SVGAGI. The CDR3 totals 14 residues. V lost 5 bases to trimming and J lost 5 bases; unmatched junction nucleotides: 4. Here the CDR3 DNA reads TGTGCCAGCAGTGGACAGGGAAAAACCGGGGAGCTGTTTTTT. It translates to CASSGQGKTGELFF.

The chain recombines TRBV7-2 with TRBJ1-5, with a tentative D call TRBD1 (5 bases). The CDR3 runs to 17 residues. Trimming cost V 1 base and J 3 bases, with 16 bases left between them. Germline CDR1 is SGHTA and CDR2 is FQGNSA. The CDR3, as DNA: TGTGCCAGCAGCTTAGAGGGCAGGGCGTCTCCCAATCAGCCCCAGCATTTT. Translated, it gives CASSLEGRASPNQPQHF.

The V call is TRBV7-2, the J call TRBJ1-2; possibly TRBD1 for D (5 bases). Between the trimmed V and J ends, which lost 1 base and 12 bases, there was a span of 15 bases. The length of the CDR3 is 13 residues. Germline V gene lookup returns CDR1 SGHTA and CDR2 FQGNSA. The CDR3: CASSLVTGGVDTF. In nucleotides, the CDR3 is TGTGCCAGCAGCTTAGTCACAGGCGGCGTCGACACCTTC. The full variable domain, rest sourced from reference TRBV7-2 and TRBJ1-2, is GAGVSQSPSNKVTEKGKDVELRCDPISGHTALYWYRQSLGQGLEFLIYFQGNSAPDKSGLPSDRFSAERTGGSVSTLTIQRTQQEDSAVYLCASSLVTGGVDTFGSGTRLTVV.

This chain connects TRBV4-1 to TRBJ2-5; 9 bases are shared with TRBD2. The length of the CDR3 is 13 residues. The J segment lost 5 bases and the V segment lost 5 bases, leaving 3 bases of the junction unmatched. Germline CDR1 is MGHRA and CDR2 is YSYEKL. The CDR3 nucleotides are TGCGCCAGCAGCTACGGACTAGCGGAGACCCAGTACTTC. Protein product: CASSYGLAETQYF.

This chain connects TRBV6-1 to TRBJ2-7; 7 bases match TRBD2. J was trimmed by 5 bases and V by 5 bases; bases with no gene match: 15. Germline CDR1 and CDR2: MNHNS and SASEGT. This CDR3 comprises 16 residues. The CDR3 region is CASSKVLTSQTNEQYF. The CDR3 DNA reads as TGTGCCAGCAGTAAAGTCCTGACTAGCCAAACGAACGAGCAGTACTTC.

The V and J genes are TRBV30 and TRBJ1-2; TRBD1 is a possible D gene (6 bases). Germline V lookup: CDR1 GTSNPN, CDR2 SVGIG (reference sequence). This CDR3 has 12 amino acids. The V and J ends lost 5 bases and 8 bases respectively, with 15 bases between them. The CDR3 protein is CAWAGASGGYTF. CDR3 in DNA: TGTGCCTGGGCGGGGGCGTCGGGAGGCTACACCTTC.

The chain uses TRBV28 and TRBJ2-7, with a tentative D call TRBD1 (5 bases). Trimming removed 3 bases at V and 2 bases at J, with 11 bases between. The CDR3 covers 14 residues. Germline CDR1 is MDHEN and CDR2 is SYDVKM. In nucleotides, the CDR3 is TGTGCCAGCAGTTTTAAGGGGTGGACCTACGAGCAGTACTTC. This encodes CASSFKGWTYEQYF.

The chain links TRBV7-2 to TRBJ2-4; the match to TRBD2 covers 13 bases. CDR3 size: 16 residues. Germline V gene lookup returns CDR1 SGHTA and CDR2 FQGNSA. The V and J ends lost 4 bases and 6 bases, in that order; junction bases with no gene match: 6. The CDR3: CASSSGLAGVGNIQYF. The CDR3 DNA reads as TGTGCCAGCAGCTCCGGACTAGCGGGAGTCGGAAACATTCAGTACTTC.

The chain has TRBV19 and TRBJ2-7; the D gene is possibly TRBD1 (6 bases). V was pared by 3 bases and J by 5 bases, with 17 bases between. CDR3 length equals 15 residues. The germline V gene encodes CDR1 LNHDA and CDR2 SQIVND (reference sequence). The CDR3 coding sequence is TGTGCCAGTAGTATTGGCGCCAGGGGTGGCCACGAGCAGTACTTC. Translated: CASSIGARGGHEQYF. The complete variable domain, with remaining parts taken from reference TRBV19 and TRBJ2-7, reads DGGITQSPKYLFRKEGQNVTLSCEQNLNHDAMYWYRQDPGQGLRLIYYSQIVNDFQKGDIAEGYSVSREKKESFPLTVTSAQKNPTAFYLCASSIGARGGHEQYFGPGTRLTVT.

The V call is TRBV5-1, the J call TRBJ2-3, with TRBD2 identical over 7 bases. The V and J ends lost 2 bases and 1 base, in that order; junction bases with no gene match: 1. This CDR3 is 14 amino acids long. Germline lookup yields CDR1 SGHRS and CDR2 YFSETQ. This CDR3 reads CASSLREGTDTQYF. CDR3 nucleotides: TGCGCCAGCAGCTTACGGGAGGGCACAGATACGCAGTATTTT.

The J gene is TRBJ2-1, the V gene TRBV7-2, with 10 bases lining up with TRBD2. CDR1 SGHTA and CDR2 FQGNSA come from the germline V gene. Unmatched junction bases numbered 3, after V lost 2 bases and J lost 8 bases. The CDR3 contains 14 residues. The CDR3 protein is CASSLSGRAYEQFF. CDR3 in DNA: TGTGCCAGCAGCTTAAGCGGGAGGGCATATGAGCAGTTCTTC.

A few counts support this clone. The chain links TRBV18 to TRBJ2-1, with TRBD2 matching over 10 bases. Germline CDR1 reads KGHSH; CDR2 reads LQKENI. V dropped 8 bases and J dropped 4; count of bases not matched to a gene: 8. This CDR3 contains 15 residues. CDR3 nucleotide sequence: TGTGCCAGCCACCCAAGAGCGGGAGGGTACAATGAGCAGTTCTTC. Its translation: CASHPRAGGYNEQFF.

The sample holds one count of this clone. A read error may produce the germline difference seen at one junction end. The rearrangement links TRBV5-1 to TRBJ1-1; D ambiguous. Germline V CDR1 and CDR2: SGHRS, YFSETQ. This CDR3 contains 13 residues. The CDR3 protein is CASRLGGYTEAFF. CDR3 bases: TGCGCCAGCCGCTTGGGAGGTTACACTGAAGCTTTCTTT. The whole variable domain, remainder taken from reference TRBV5-1 and TRBJ1-1, is KAGVTQTPRYLIKTRGQQVTLSCSPISGHRSVSWYQQTPGQGLQFLFEYFSETQRNKGNFPGRFSGRQFSNSRSEMNVSTLELGDSALYLCASRLGGYTEAFFGQGTRLTVV.

The V gene is TRBV4-3, the J gene TRBJ1-2, with 9 bases that match TRBD1. The CDR3 runs 16 residues. After removal of 3 bases from V and 4 bases from J, the junction contained 9 bases not matched to a gene. The germline gives CDR1 LGHNA, CDR2 YSLEER. CDR3 residues: CASSQSITGGVYGYTF. DNA for the CDR3: TGCGCCAGCAGCCAGAGCATAACAGGGGGCGTCTATGGCTACACCTTC.

This clone was detected once. The chain carries TRBV5-1 and TRBJ2-6, with D unresolved. Germline assignment: CDR1 SGHRS and CDR2 YFSETQ. This CDR3 region has 15 residues. The V and J ends lost 0 bases and 0 bases respectively, with 4 bases between them. CDR3 loop: CASSLDLSGANVLTF. CDR3 bases: TGCGCCAGCAGCTTGGATCTCTCTGGGGCCAACGTCCTGACTTTC.

The chain has TRBV27 and TRBJ2-4; TRBD1 matches at 8 bases. Trimming at V came to 6 bases and at J to 1 base, leaving 8 bases not matched to a gene. Germline V gives CDR1 MNHEY, CDR2 SMNVEV (reference sequence). The CDR3 extends over 16 amino acids. Written as DNA, the CDR3 is TGTGCCAGCAGCAGGACAGGGAACGTCGCCAAAAACATTCAGTACTTC. Translated: CASSRTGNVAKNIQYF.

The rearrangement links TRBV18 to TRBJ2-7; D not certain. Germline lookup yields CDR1 KGHSH and CDR2 LQKENI. CDR3 length equals 14 residues. The ends were cut back, 3 bases at V and 0 bases at J, with 9 bases in the middle. DNA for the CDR3: TGTGCCAGCTCACCGAGCGCAGTCTCCTACGAGCAGTACTTC. Its protein product is CASSPSAVSYEQYF.

The chain is built from TRBV19 and TRBJ1-1, with unresolved D. CDR1 is LNHDA and CDR2 is SQIVND in the germline V gene (reference sequence). With 10 bases removed from V and 3 bases from J, the gap between germline ends came to 15 bases. The CDR3 extends over 13 amino acids. The CDR3 region has the DNA TGTGCCATCAGAGCATCGGGATACACTGAAGCTTTCTTT. This sequence encodes CAIRASGYTEAFF.

This chain links TRBV6-5 with TRBJ2-1, with D tentatively TRBD1 (5 bases). Trimming shortened V by 2 bases and J by 3 bases, and 5 bases separated the two germline ends. The CDR3 runs 13 residues. Germline assignment: CDR1 MNHEY and CDR2 SVGAGI. In nucleotides, the CDR3 is TGTGCCAGCAGTTACCAGGGCTACAATGAGCAGTTCTTC. The encoded protein is CASSYQGYNEQFF.

This sequence joins TRBV10-1 and TRBJ2-7, with 11 nucleotides matching TRBD1. The CDR3 is made up of 19 amino acids. Germline V gene data show CDR1 as WNHNN and CDR2 as SYGVQD (reference sequence). The V gene end was trimmed by 0 bases and the J gene end by 1 base; junction bases not matched to a gene: 11. The CDR3 is CASSESGQGAQCFSYEQYF. The CDR3 DNA reads TGCGCCAGCAGTGAGTCTGGACAGGGGGCCCAATGCTTTTCCTACGAGCAGTACTTC.

This clone was detected only once. V usage is TRBV21-1 and J usage is TRBJ1-2; the table's D call TRBD1 went unverified against the DNA. TRBV21-1 is a documented pseudogene. This CDR3 has 14 amino acids. The CDR3 spells CASRTGGAFDGYTF. The CDR3 DNA reads as TGTGCCAGCAGGACAGGGGGCGCTTTCGATGGCTACACCTTC.

The chain is built from TRBV11-3 and TRBJ2-7; 7 positions match TRBD2. J lost 2 bases, V lost 4 bases, and 5 bases had no gene match. The germline V gene has CDR1 SGHNT and CDR2 YENEEA. The CDR3 is 14 residues long. In nucleotides, the CDR3 is TGTGCCAGCAGCTACAAGCGGGGTGCCTACGAGCAGTACTTC. This translates into CASSYKRGAYEQYF.

The V and J genes are TRBV7-9 and TRBJ2-5, with TRBD1 matching over 7 bases. Germline values: CDR1 SEHNR, CDR2 FQNEAQ (reference sequence). The CDR3 runs 15 residues. V lost 5 bases, J lost 1 base, and 7 bases stayed unmatched. The chain's CDR3 is CASSPGTAVQETQYF. The CDR3 nucleotides are TGTGCCAGCAGCCCAGGGACAGCCGTCCAAGAGACCCAGTACTTC.

This chain links TRBV6-4 with TRBJ2-6; 9 bases agree with TRBD2. The V segment lost 2 bases and the J segment 0 bases; nucleotides outside the gene matches: 8. The CDR3 has 19 residues. Germline CDR1 and CDR2: MRHNA and SNTAGT. This chain's CDR3 is CASSDPRLAGFSGANVLTF. The CDR3 nucleotides read TGTGCCAGCAGTGACCCCCGCCTAGCGGGGTTCTCTGGGGCCAACGTCCTGACTTTC.